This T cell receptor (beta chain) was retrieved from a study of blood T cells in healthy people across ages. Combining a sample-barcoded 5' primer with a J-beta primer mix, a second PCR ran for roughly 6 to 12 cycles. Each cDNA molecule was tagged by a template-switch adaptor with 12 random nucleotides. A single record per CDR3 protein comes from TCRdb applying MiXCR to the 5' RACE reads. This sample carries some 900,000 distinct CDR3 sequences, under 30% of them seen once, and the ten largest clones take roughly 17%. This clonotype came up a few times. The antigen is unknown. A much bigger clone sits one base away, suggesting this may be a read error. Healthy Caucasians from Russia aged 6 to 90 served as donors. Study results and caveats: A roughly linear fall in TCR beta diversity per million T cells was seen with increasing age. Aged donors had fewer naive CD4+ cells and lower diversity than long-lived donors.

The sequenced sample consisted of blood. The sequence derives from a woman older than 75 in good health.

This CDR3 reads CASSAGWAGVYEQYF. The CDR3 DNA reads TGTGCCAGCAGCGCAGGTTGGGCGGGGGTATACGAGCAGTACTTC. This sequence joins TRBV9 and TRBJ2-7; 7 bases agree with TRBD2. The junction had 10 bases not matched to a gene; V was cut back by 3 bases and J by 4 bases. The CDR3 is made up of 15 amino acids. Germline CDR1 is SGDLS and CDR2 is YYNGEE.